In this sample, the clone carrying this T cell receptor beta chain turned up once. These data belong to a study of shared clonotypes between healthy human individuals. Study context: Plates per donor: three CD4 naive, three CD4 memory, two CD8 naive, one CD8 memory.

Deep level was the assay's run setting. Original processing methods: Filtering was not the same, since immunoSEQ gave junction-only sequences without quality scores. Sequenced by immunoSEQ multiplex PCR; TCRdb stores in-frame clones only, minus some. That table supplies the V and J calls and clone size; D and trimming were determined from the DNA. This sample has about 2.4 million clones, with roughly 93% found just once. The study separated CD4+ cells into CD45RA+ naive and CD45RA-negative memory subsets. The sample comprised naive CD4+ T cells from PBMCs. Subset here: CD45RA+ positively selected. The sequence was obtained from a man between 18 and 35 years old in good health. Some clones in this sample may be carry-over from other donors' samples.

The CDR3 DNA follows: TGCGCCAGCAGCTTGGAACCCGGGACAGGGGTTTCACCCCTCCACTTT. Its translation is CASSLEPGTGVSPLHF. The rearrangement links TRBV5-1 to TRBJ1-6; 10 positions match TRBD1. Germline lookup yields CDR1 SGHRS and CDR2 YFSETQ. The CDR3 loop spans 16 amino acids. J lost 9 bases, V lost 0 bases, and 6 bases had no gene match.